This T cell receptor (beta chain) was identified during a study of T-cell reconstitution after alpha-beta-depleted transplantation in children. Notes on this clonotype: What it recognizes is unknown.

Trimming removed 2 bases from V and 3 bases from J, with 5 bases in between. The CDR3 loop spans 13 amino acids. The V gene's germline CDR1 is MNHEY and CDR2 SVGEGT. Researchers prepared the TCRbeta library using unique molecular identifiers, the study reports. TCRdb passed the PCR reads through MiXCR, listing each CDR3 protein once. The sample lists approximately 430,000 distinct CDR3 sequences; 15% to 20% were seen once. Overall study findings and caveats: It was surviving recipient T cells and thymic progenitors that gave some patients high TCRbeta diversity at day 60. Reportedly, only several hundred clones from non-depleted graft cells drove alpha-beta T-cell counts at about two months. T-cell counts and diversity at one year post-transplant came mainly from newly produced T cells.

The chain combines TRBV6-2 or TRBV6-3 with TRBJ2-1; no reliable D call. This TCR came from a boy in the first two years of life who had a stem cell transplant for Wiskott-Aldrich syndrome, so the T cells may come from the graft donor. Sequenced here: PBMCs, mostly from graft donor cells, sampled 360 days after TCRalphabeta/CD19-depleted stem cell transplant. DNA for the CDR3: TGTGCCAGCAGTTACAAGGGCTACAATGAGCAGTTCTTC. Amino acids: CASSYKGYNEQFF.